This T cell receptor beta chain stems from a study of CD8 T cells in ankylosing spondylitis. TCR beta libraries were made by quantitative 5'-RACE with molecular barcodes. TCRdb called the 5' RACE reads again in MiXCR, with one record for every CDR3 protein. The table includes roughly 30,000 distinct CDR3 sequences, less than 40% detected once. The CDR3 extends over 17 amino acids. Germline values: CDR1 SNHLY, CDR2 FYNNEI. V dropped 3 bases and J dropped 1 base, with 15 bases sitting between them. Concerning this clonotype itself: The antigen is undetermined.

Broader study findings: There was reportedly significant enrichment of clones that were disease-linked in matched ankylosing spondylitis synovial fluid. CD8+ by phenotype, disease-linked clones were relatively rare in peripheral blood.

The chain has TRBV2 and TRBJ2-2; D possibly corresponds to TRBD2 (5 bases). Sequenced input: synovial fluid, either unsorted or a sorted T cell fraction (not recorded which). The receptor comes from a male donor with ankylosing spondylitis. The CDR3 here is CASSEGAGERNTGELFF. The CDR3 nucleotides read TGTGCCAGCAGTGAGGGCGCCGGGGAGAGGAACACCGGGGAGCTGTTTTTT.